This T cell receptor beta chain emerged from a study of blood T cell repertoires in COVID-19. This clone has only one observation. The table came from immunoSEQ multiplex PCR; TCRdb's copy has only in-frame clones and leaves some out. The sample shows about 240,000 clones, around four fifths of them seen only once. Trimming took 1 base from V and 5 from J, leaving 8 bases between them. The CDR3 length is 13 residues. The germline V gene encodes CDR1 SGHTA and CDR2 FQGNSA. The genes are TRBV7-2 and TRBJ1-2, with TRBD1 as a possible D gene (5 bases). Material for sequencing was peripheral blood. This clonotype was obtained from a man between 25 and 39 years old who had recovered from COVID-19. CDR3 sequence: CASSLGAGYGYTF. CDR3 bases: TGTGCCAGCAGCTTAGGAGCAGGGTATGGCTACACCTTC.